This T cell receptor (beta chain) was captured by sequencing in a study of vaccination and CD4 T cells after COVID-19. Sequencing of DNA taken from cultured CD4+ T cells relied on the Oncomine TCR Beta short-read assay. TCRdb used MiXCR to reprocess the PCR reads, holding one entry per CDR3 protein. The table records fewer than 15,000 distinct CDR3 sequences, under 60% of them present only once. Trimming took off 0 bases at V and 10 bases at J, with 13 bases between the two ends. Germline V gene lookup returns CDR1 MNHEY and CDR2 SVGAGI. There are 14 residues in the CDR3. Described treatment: roughly 10-day PBMC culture with coronavirus spike peptide pools or control peptides (ViraFEST assay). To note about this clonotype: What it binds is unknown.

The chain combines TRBV6-5 with TRBJ2-1; D unclear. This receptor was taken from a human donor with COVID-19. The specimen comprised cultured CD4+ T cells from blood, sampled after SARS-CoV-2 vaccination. Here the CDR3 reads CASSYSKASWEQFF. The CDR3, as DNA: TGTGCCAGCAGTTACTCGAAGGCCTCTTGGGAGCAGTTCTTC.